This T cell receptor (beta chain) originates from a study of cytomegalovirus exposure and HLA in healthy donors. Study-wide background: Membership in the Caucasian-associated ancestry cluster was found for approximately 85% of roughly 400 genotyped donors. The study, taken as a whole, reports: A link between a missense DCLRE1C variant and TCR beta V- and J-gene trimming emerged from a later analysis. Specificity of a few CMV-associated chains for CMV antigens was verified in vitro.

Donors had nominal health at sampling but likely had unrecorded immune exposures. V lost 6 bases, J lost 7 bases, and 8 bases stayed unmatched. CDR3 length: 14 residues. The germline V gene has CDR1 MNHEY and CDR2 SVGAGI. Primers included in the PCR were 60 Vbeta and 13 Jbeta primers. Libraries were prepared by immunoSEQ multiplex PCR; TCRdb keeps only in-frame clonotypes and omits some of them. The sample has 150,000 to 200,000 clones, 78% seen once. As regards this clone: No antigen is known for it.

The source is a woman aged 30 to 39 in good health and CMV-seropositive. Material for sequencing was PBMCs. This sequence joins TRBV6-5 and TRBJ1-2; TRBD1 agrees at 10 bases. DNA of the CDR3: TGTGCCAGCAGGAAACCGGGACAGGGGTTTGGCTACACCTTC. This sequence encodes CASRKPGQGFGYTF.